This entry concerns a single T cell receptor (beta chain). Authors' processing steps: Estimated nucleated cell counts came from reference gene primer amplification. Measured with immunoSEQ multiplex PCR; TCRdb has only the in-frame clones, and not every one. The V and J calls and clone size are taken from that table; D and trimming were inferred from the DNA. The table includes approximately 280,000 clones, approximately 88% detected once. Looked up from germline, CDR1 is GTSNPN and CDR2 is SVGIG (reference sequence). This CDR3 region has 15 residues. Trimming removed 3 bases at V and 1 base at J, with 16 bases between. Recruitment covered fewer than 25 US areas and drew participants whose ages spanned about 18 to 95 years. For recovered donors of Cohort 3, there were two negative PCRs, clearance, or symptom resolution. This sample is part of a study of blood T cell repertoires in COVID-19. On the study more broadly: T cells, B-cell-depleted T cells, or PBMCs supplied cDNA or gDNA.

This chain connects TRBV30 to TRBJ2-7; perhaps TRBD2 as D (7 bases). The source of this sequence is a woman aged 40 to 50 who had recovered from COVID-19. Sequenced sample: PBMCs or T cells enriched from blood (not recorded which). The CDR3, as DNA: TGTGCCTGGAGAGAAGGGGGAGGGCCGTCCTACGAGCAGTACTTC. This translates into CAWREGGGPSYEQYF.